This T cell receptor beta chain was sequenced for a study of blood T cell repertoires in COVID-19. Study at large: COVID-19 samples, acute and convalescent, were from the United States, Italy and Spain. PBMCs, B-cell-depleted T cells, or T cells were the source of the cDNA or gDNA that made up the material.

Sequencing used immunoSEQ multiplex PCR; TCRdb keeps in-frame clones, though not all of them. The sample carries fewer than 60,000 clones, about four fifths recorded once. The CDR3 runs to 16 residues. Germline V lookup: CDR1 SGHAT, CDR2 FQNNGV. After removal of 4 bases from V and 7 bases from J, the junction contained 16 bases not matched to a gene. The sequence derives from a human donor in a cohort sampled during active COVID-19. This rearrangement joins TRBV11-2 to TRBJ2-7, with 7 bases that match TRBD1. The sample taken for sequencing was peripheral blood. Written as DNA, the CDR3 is TGTGCCAGCAGCTCCCCCCGGACAGGCCGCTCCGCGGAGCAGTACTTC. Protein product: CASSSPRTGRSAEQYF.